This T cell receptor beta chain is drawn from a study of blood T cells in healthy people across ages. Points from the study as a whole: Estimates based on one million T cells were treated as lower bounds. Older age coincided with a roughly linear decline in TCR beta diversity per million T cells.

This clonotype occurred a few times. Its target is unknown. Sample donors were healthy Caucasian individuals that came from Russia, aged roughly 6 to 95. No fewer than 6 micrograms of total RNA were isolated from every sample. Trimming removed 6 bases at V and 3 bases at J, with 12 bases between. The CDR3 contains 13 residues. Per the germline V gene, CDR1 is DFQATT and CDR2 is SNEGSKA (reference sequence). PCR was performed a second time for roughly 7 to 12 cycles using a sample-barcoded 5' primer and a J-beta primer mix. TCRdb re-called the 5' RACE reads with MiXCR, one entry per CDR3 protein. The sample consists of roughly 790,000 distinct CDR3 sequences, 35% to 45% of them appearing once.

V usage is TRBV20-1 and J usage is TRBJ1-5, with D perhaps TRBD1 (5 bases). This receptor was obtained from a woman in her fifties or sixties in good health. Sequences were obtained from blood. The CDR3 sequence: CSASQGYNQPQHF. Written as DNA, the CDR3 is TGCAGTGCCAGCCAGGGTTACAATCAGCCCCAGCATTTT.